Presented here are 27 T cell receptor beta chains from one specimen sequenced in a study of tumor-infiltrating lymphocytes in localized non-small cell lung cancer. The repertoire was sequenced with immunoSEQ multiplex PCR; TCRdb's copy has only in-frame clones and lacks some. The data show 6,000 to 8,500 clones, over 60% seen once. The material sequenced was lung tumor tissue. These receptors came from a human donor with non-small cell lung cancer.

The V call is TRBV11-2, the J call TRBJ1-1; D not resolved. Per germline, CDR1 SGHAT and CDR2 FQNNGV. The CDR3 runs to 14 residues. The V gene lost 0 bases and the J gene lost 6 bases, with 11 bases spanning the gap. DNA for the CDR3: TGTGCCAGCAGCTTAGATCTAAGGGCCCCTGAAGCTTTCTTT. Translated: CASSLDLRAPEAFF.

This chain connects TRBV5-1 to TRBJ1-2; D ambiguous. CDR3 length: 15 residues. The germline V gene has CDR1 SGHRS and CDR2 YFSETQ. V was shortened by 4 bases and J by 0 bases, with 13 bases between the two germline ends. The CDR3 sequence: CASSPGMGTNYGYTF. The CDR3 nucleotides read TGCGCCAGCAGCCCCGGGATGGGTACTAACTATGGCTACACCTTC.

The rearrangement links TRBV6-5 to TRBJ2-7, with D possibly called TRBD1 or TRBD2 (7 bases each). The CDR3 runs 12 residues. V lost 4 bases, J lost 13 bases, and 17 bases lay in between. CDR1 is MNHEY and CDR2 is SVGAGI in the germline V gene. The CDR3 nucleotides read TGTGCCAGCAGTTCACGACAGGGAGGGCGTTACTTC. It specifies CASSSRQGGRYF.

This clone was counted a single time. The CDR3 reads CASTLSRAPPGDEQFF. The CDR3 bases are TGTGCCAGCACCCTGTCTAGGGCTCCACCAGGCGATGAGCAGTTCTTC. This chain links TRBV7-2 with TRBJ2-1; D ambiguous. The CDR3 is 16 amino acids. With 7 bases removed from V and 8 bases from J, the gap between germline ends came to 24 bases. The germline V gene has CDR1 SGHTA and CDR2 FQGNSA.

This clone has more than one count but fewer than ten. The gene calls are TRBV4-1 and TRBJ2-4, with a tentative D call TRBD1 (6 bases). The CDR3 covers 15 residues. V lost 0 bases to trimming and J lost 2 bases, with 8 bases between them. Germline V gene data show CDR1 as MGHRA and CDR2 as YSYEKL. Written as DNA, the CDR3 is TGCGCCAGCAGCCAAGATCAGGGGTCCAAAAACATTCAGTACTTC. It specifies CASSQDQGSKNIQYF.

Worth noting for this clone: Mismatch with germline at one junction end may stem from a read error. V is TRBV19 and J is TRBJ2-4, with TRBD2 matching 7 bases. The CDR3 is 14 amino acids. Germline CDR1 is LNHDA and CDR2 is SQIVND (reference sequence). For the CDR3, the DNA is TGTGCCAGTAGTATGGGTCCGGCGGGCCACGGGGGGAACTTC. Protein: CASSMGPAGHGGNF.

Only a few counts were recorded for this clone. The rearrangement joins TRBV4-1 to TRBJ2-1; 13 nucleotides match TRBD2. Germline V CDR1 and CDR2: MGHRA, YSYEKL. The V and J ends lost 4 bases and 8 bases, in that order; junction bases with no gene match: 17. This CDR3 spans 19 amino acids. The CDR3 nucleotides read TGCGCCAGCAGCCGACCACCACTTAGACTAGCGGGGGGCCAGGATGAGCAGTTCTTC. Encoded protein: CASSRPPLRLAGGQDEQFF.

The gene calls are TRBV7-7 and TRBJ2-5, with D uncertain. Germline V lookup: CDR1 SSHAT, CDR2 FNYEAQ (reference sequence). This CDR3 is built from 14 residues. V was shortened by 1 base and J by 2 bases, with 8 bases between the two germline ends. CDR3 sequence: CASSLGLKQETQYF. Here the CDR3 DNA reads TGTGCCAGCAGCTTAGGCCTGAAACAAGAGACCCAGTACTTC.

This clone has a handful of counts. This chain links TRBV6-1 with TRBJ2-3; TRBD2 agrees at 10 bases. The CDR3 sequence is 15 residues long. Trimming removed 4 bases from V and 2 bases from J; junction bases left unmatched: 3. CDR1 and CDR2 (germline): MNHNS, SASEGT. The CDR3 here is CASSALAGHTDTQYF. In DNA, the CDR3 is TGTGCCAGCAGTGCACTAGCGGGGCACACAGATACGCAGTATTTT.

This clone was counted only a few times. V and J are TRBV6-5 and TRBJ1-1, with unresolved D. Germline values: CDR1 MNHEY, CDR2 SVGAGI. Trimming took off 2 bases at V and 1 base at J, with 8 bases between the two ends. The CDR3 consists of 14 residues. Written as DNA, the CDR3 is TGTGCCAGCAGTTACAGGGCGGGGAACACTGAAGCTTTCTTT. It specifies CASSYRAGNTEAFF.

This clone was observed once. This chain joins TRBV18 and TRBJ2-7; D is tentatively TRBD1 or TRBD2 (5 bases each). CDR1 KGHSH and CDR2 LQKENI come from the germline V gene. Trimming removed 3 bases at V and 2 bases at J, with 11 bases between. This CDR3 is built from 14 residues. In DNA form, the CDR3 reads TGTGCCAGCTCACCGTGGGACCAAGCCTACGAGCAGTACTTC. It specifies CASSPWDQAYEQYF.

In this sample, this clone turned up a few times. The chain has TRBV5-4 and TRBJ2-7, with D uncertain. V was shortened by 2 bases and J by 0 bases, with 12 bases between the two germline ends. The CDR3 totals 15 residues. Germline V lookup: CDR1 SGHNT, CDR2 YYREEE (reference sequence). The DNA of the CDR3 is TGTGCCAGCAGCTTATTTGGGTATAGCTCCTACGAGCAGTACTTC. This gives the protein CASSLFGYSSYEQYF. Full variable domain (rest looked up from reference TRBV5-4 and TRBJ2-7): ETGVTQSPTHLIKTRGQQVTLRCSSQSGHNTVSWYQQALGQGPQFIFQYYREEENGRGNFPPRFSGLQFPNYSSELNVNALELDDSALYLCASSLFGYSSYEQYFGPGTRLTVT.

This clone has just a few counts. In DNA, the CDR3 is TGTGCTAGTGGACCTAGCGGGGGGAAAAACATTCAGTACTTC. Translation gives CASGPSGGKNIQYF. The chain has TRBV12-5 and TRBJ2-4; 11 nucleotides align to TRBD2. The J segment lost 4 bases and the V segment lost 6 bases, leaving 2 bases of the junction unmatched. The CDR3 totals 14 residues. From germline, CDR1 is LGHNT and CDR2 FRNRAP.

This chain joins TRBV10-3 and TRBJ1-2; D is uncertain. Germline assignment: CDR1 ENHRY and CDR2 SYGVKD. V was trimmed by 0 bases and J by 6 bases, leaving 11 bases between them. The CDR3 runs 14 residues. The CDR3 region is CAISESTRSDGYTF. CDR3 DNA: TGTGCCATCAGTGAGTCGACGCGTTCTGATGGCTACACCTTC.

The rearrangement links TRBV28 to TRBJ1-1; unclear D gene. This CDR3 is 14 amino acids long. Germline V CDR1 and CDR2: MDHEN, SYDVKM. V dropped 6 bases and J dropped 4 bases, with 15 bases sitting between them. The CDR3 DNA follows: TGTGCCAGCAGCTTCTTTTATTTGGGCACTGAAGCTTTCTTT. This gives the protein CASSFFYLGTEAFF.

The genes are TRBV9 and TRBJ1-2; TRBD1 is a possible D gene (6 bases). The germline V and J ends were trimmed by 4 bases and 5 bases, with 15 bases remaining between them. This CDR3 comprises 14 residues. Germline V CDR1 and CDR2: SGDLS, YYNGEE. The CDR3 region has the DNA TGTGCCAGCAGCTTCAGGGGAGTGGGGTATGGCTACACCTTC. Its protein is CASSFRGVGYGYTF.

This clone was seen just once. The chain couples TRBV6-4 to TRBJ1-2, with 7 bases identical to TRBD1. The V and J ends lost 6 bases and 0 bases, in that order; junction bases with no gene match: 1. The length of the CDR3 is 13 residues. Germline loops: CDR1 MRHNA, CDR2 SNTAGT. The CDR3 loop reads CASRGQPNYGYTF. The CDR3 DNA sequence: TGTGCCAGCAGGGGACAGCCTAACTATGGCTACACCTTC.

The chain combines TRBV10-2 with TRBJ2-7; 8 bases are a match to TRBD1. The trim removed 3 bases at V and 2 bases at J, leaving 3 bases unmatched. The V gene's germline CDR1 is WSHSY and CDR2 SAAADI. CDR3 length: 14 amino acids. The CDR3 protein is CASSEPRGPYEQYF. The DNA of the CDR3 is TGCGCCAGCAGTGAACCCAGGGGGCCCTACGAGCAGTACTTC.

The gene calls are TRBV30 and TRBJ1-5; 8 nucleotides match TRBD1. The CDR3 spans 15 residues. Trimming removed 5 bases from V and 6 bases from J; junction bases left unmatched: 12. The V gene's germline CDR1 is GTSNPN and CDR2 SVGIG (reference sequence). The CDR3 DNA reads TGTGCCTGGGCCCTTCAAGGACAGGGCTCTCAGCCCCAGCATTTT. It is translated as CAWALQGQGSQPQHF.

In nucleotides, the CDR3 is TGTGCCAGTAGTATAACTCACAGGGCGGCTGGGGCCAACGTCCTGACTTTC. Protein product: CASSITHRAAGANVLTF. The genes are TRBV19 and TRBJ2-6; D may be TRBD1 (6 bases). The CDR3 spans 17 residues. V lost 2 bases, J lost 2 bases, and 13 bases lay in between. Germline V lookup: CDR1 LNHDA, CDR2 SQIVND (reference sequence).

V usage is TRBV7-2 and J usage is TRBJ1-1, with 9 bases that match TRBD1. Trimming cost V 5 bases and J 5 bases; bases outside gene matches: 6. The CDR3 sequence is 14 residues long. Germline CDR1 and CDR2: SGHTA and FQGNSA. For the CDR3, the DNA is TGTGCCAGCAGCGTGGGACAGGGAAGTACTGAAGCTTTCTTT. Its protein product is CASSVGQGSTEAFF.

This clone was observed a single time. The J gene is TRBJ1-1, the V gene TRBV7-9, with unresolved D. This CDR3 comprises 12 residues. Trimming pared 3 bases from V and 2 bases from J, leaving 4 bases between. Germline lookup yields CDR1 SEHNR and CDR2 FQNEAQ (reference sequence). CDR3 loop: CASSFQNTEAFF. In DNA, the CDR3 is TGTGCCAGCAGCTTTCAAAACACTGAAGCTTTCTTT. The whole variable domain, filled in from reference TRBV7-9 and TRBJ1-1, reads DTGVSQNPRHKITKRGQNVTFRCDPISEHNRLYWYRQTLGQGPEFLTYFQNEAQLEKSRLLSDRFSAERPKGSFSTLEIQRTEQGDSAMYLCASSFQNTEAFFGQGTRLTVV.

To note about this clone: This sample also contains other DNA sequences that code for the same CDR3. The chain is built from TRBV18 and TRBJ1-6, with D perhaps TRBD1 (5 bases). Trimming removed 3 bases from V and 6 bases from J, with 9 bases in between. The CDR3 is 14 amino acids. CDR1 and CDR2 from the germline V gene are KGHSH and LQKENI. The CDR3 spells CASSPQGANSPLHF. The CDR3 DNA follows: TGTGCCAGCTCACCTCAGGGTGCTAATTCACCCCTCCACTTT.

The gene calls are TRBV6-5 and TRBJ2-2; 7 bases fit TRBD1. The junction had 4 bases not matched to a gene; V was cut back by 6 bases and J by 3 bases. The CDR3 loop spans 14 amino acids. Germline lookup yields CDR1 MNHEY and CDR2 SVGAGI. The CDR3 is CASRSTGDTGELFF. The CDR3 DNA follows: TGTGCCAGCAGAAGCACAGGGGACACCGGGGAGCTGTTTTTT.

This rearrangement joins TRBV18 to TRBJ2-7; weak D call: TRBD2 (6 bases). Germline V lookup: CDR1 KGHSH, CDR2 LQKENI. The length of the CDR3 is 15 residues. The germline V and J ends were trimmed by 4 bases and 2 bases, with 15 bases remaining between them. CDR3 sequence (DNA): TGTGCCAGCTCACGACCGGGGGACGGAACCTACGAGCAGTACTTC. Protein: CASSRPGDGTYEQYF.

V is TRBV6-1 and J is TRBJ1-4; D unresolved. Trimming took off 4 bases at V and 8 bases at J, with 11 bases between the two ends. CDR1 and CDR2 from the germline V gene are MNHNS and SASEGT. This CDR3 has 13 amino acids. The CDR3 nucleotides read TGTGCCAGCAGTGGTGGCAGGATAGAAAAACTGTTTTTT. This sequence encodes CASSGGRIEKLFF.

This clone was seen only once. The chain carries TRBV2 and TRBJ2-2; D is tentatively TRBD1 or TRBD2 (5 bases each). With 4 bases removed from V and 2 bases from J, the gap between germline ends came to 11 bases. The CDR3 extends over 15 amino acids. Per germline, CDR1 SNHLY and CDR2 FYNNEI. CDR3 in amino acids: CASSVSGTNTGELFF. DNA of the CDR3: TGTGCCAGCAGTGTTTCCGGGACCAACACCGGGGAGCTGTTTTTT.